The table lists the clone carrying this TCR beta chain with a few counts. What it recognizes is unknown. This sample is part of a study of shared clonotypes between healthy human individuals. Template for every sorted-subset replicate PCR totaled 150 to 250 ng DNA, tens of thousands of T cell genomes. Generated by immunoSEQ multiplex PCR, the TCRdb table keeps only in-frame clones and is missing some. The data hold under 850,000 clones, with roughly 72% observed a single time. Notes on the study in general: Some naive CD4 clonotypes, 4.5% to 5.5%, turned up in common across a few donors. Represented diversity (both genetic and exposure-history) was limited by the small number of donors.

The CDR3 consists of 14 residues. Germline V gene sequence: CDR1 MNHEY, CDR2 SMNVEV (reference sequence). V lost 0 bases and J 1 base, leaving 6 bases between the germline ends. Sequenced: memory CD4+ T cells sorted from blood. As for subset: CD45RA-negative fraction. The chain carries TRBV27 and TRBJ1-1; D uncertain. The clonotype comes from a woman aged 25 to 39 in good health. The CDR3 nucleotides read TGTGCCAGCAGTTTATCAGGAAAGAACACTGAAGCTTTCTTT. Protein: CASSLSGKNTEAFF.